This is a list of T cell receptor beta chains from one sample in a study of shared clonotypes between healthy human individuals. Method: immunoSEQ multiplex PCR; TCRdb's copy keeps in-frame clones and lacks some. This table has approximately 2.3 million clones, more than 85% appearing once. The source material was naive CD4+ T cells from PBMCs. The receptors derive from a man in his late teens or twenties in good health. Some clones in this sample may be carry-over from other donors' samples. CDR3s include the opening cysteine and the closing phenylalanine or tryptophan. Where a row states a size, it is once, few, many or the class of an expanded clone; other rows omit it.

clone_size | v_call | cdr3_aa
once | TRBV2 | CASVESHPSQQYF
. | TRBV11-2 | CASSLKWDSRGGKNIQYF
. | TRBV7-9 | CASSPGREWGRTDTQYF
once | TRBV4-3 | CASSPRAWRDEQFF
. | TRBV5-1 | CASSERPGTGFGDTQYF
once | TRBV6-1 | CATIIGQGRDQPQHF
. | TRBV28 | CASSSHSGTANYGYTF
. | TRBV6-5 | CASKETGILTGELFF
. | TRBV6-1 | CASIIDSSSGNTIYF
. | TRBV7-9 | CASSLRRAQGPWTGELFF
once | TRBV5-1 | CASSLALGTGNTEAFF
. | TRBV5-4 | CASSFRDRRYEQYF
. | TRBV5-1 | CASSLLTGTYNEQFF
. | TRBV5-1 | CASWLQVGTYNEQFF
once | TRBV18 | CASSPPSVDTQYF
. | TRBV5-4 | CASSSSRQGDVVGTF
. | TRBV7-9 | CASSLAEVTQYF
. | TRBV30 | CAWSRATLGTDTQYF
. | TRBV27 | CASRRLAGGDGELFF
. | TRBV10-3 | CATSLGGYTDTQYF
once | TRBV27 | CASGRLGGGQETQYF
. | TRBV7-3 | CASSLGADQTYEQYF
. | TRBV28 | CASSSAGRGGYNEQFF
once | TRBV11-2 | CASSADRGLYEQYF
. | TRBV7-9 | CASSLAGPETQYF
once | TRBV7-9 | CASSLVSYGYTF
. | TRBV5-1 | CASSSQGLEEKLFF
. | TRBV5-8 | CASSLAKQGASYEQYF
. | TRBV7-2 | CASSPGLAAGELFF
. | TRBV20-1 | CSAWTGEVQYF
. | TRBV5-6 | CANKYEQYF